These T cell receptor beta chains were read from a single sample in a study of cytomegalovirus exposure and HLA in healthy donors. The assay was immunoSEQ multiplex PCR, and TCRdb's table has in-frame clones only and misses some. Its table lists roughly 84,000 clones. The sample taken for sequencing was PBMCs. The origin of the receptors is a man in his fifties in good health and CMV-seronegative. CDR3s include the opening cysteine and the closing phenylalanine or tryptophan. A D gene is named only where the DNA matches it firmly.

CDR3 DNA: TGTGCCAGCAGTCAAGGGGCCGTTGAAGCTTTCTTT
CDR3 protein: CASSQGAVEAFF
V gene: TRBV7-2
D gene: -
J gene: TRBJ1-1

CDR3 DNA: TGTGCCAGCAGTGAAGCGCGAGTCGGGGGTGCCGTCCAAGAGACCCAGTACTTC
CDR3 protein: CASSEARVGGAVQETQYF
V gene: TRBV2
D gene: -
J gene: TRBJ2-5

CDR3 DNA: TGCGCCAGCAGCTTGGGACAGGGCTACACAGATACGCAGTATTTT
CDR3 protein: CASSLGQGYTDTQYF
V gene: TRBV5-1
D gene: TRBD1
J gene: TRBJ2-3

CDR3 DNA: TGTGCCAGCACAGATTTGGACAGGGGTAAGAGCACTGAAGCTTTCTTT
CDR3 protein: CASTDLDRGKSTEAFF
V gene: TRBV18
D gene: TRBD1
J gene: TRBJ1-1

CDR3 DNA: TGTGCCAGCAGTCCCGGGAGAGGCTACGAGCAGTACTTC
CDR3 protein: CASSPGRGYEQYF
V gene: TRBV28
D gene: -
J gene: TRBJ2-7

CDR3 DNA: TGTGCCAGCAGCGGTCAGGGACAGCTTAGCACAGATACGCAGTATTTT
CDR3 protein: CASSGQGQLSTDTQYF
V gene: TRBV7-2
D gene: TRBD1
J gene: TRBJ2-3

CDR3 DNA: TGTGCCAGTAGTATTCGGGAAAATCAGCCCCAGCATTTT
CDR3 protein: CASSIRENQPQHF
V gene: TRBV19
D gene: -
J gene: TRBJ1-5

CDR3 DNA: TGTGCCAGCAGTTTATCGGGACAGGGCGACACCGGGGAGCTGTTTTTT
CDR3 protein: CASSLSGQGDTGELFF
V gene: TRBV27
D gene: TRBD1
J gene: TRBJ2-2

CDR3 DNA: TGTGCCAGTAGTATGCGGGGGCCGTACACTGAAGCTTTCTTT
CDR3 protein: CASSMRGPYTEAFF
V gene: TRBV19
D gene: -
J gene: TRBJ1-1

CDR3 DNA: TGTGCCTGGAAAAAGGGGTTCCCAGGCTCTGGAAACACCATATATTTT
CDR3 protein: CAWKKGFPGSGNTIYF
V gene: TRBV30
D gene: -
J gene: TRBJ1-3

CDR3 DNA: TGTGCCAGCAGTGAGCACACAGGGGGTTTGACAGATACGCAGTATTTT
CDR3 protein: CASSEHTGGLTDTQYF
V gene: TRBV6-1
D gene: TRBD1
J gene: TRBJ2-3

CDR3 DNA: TGTGCCAGCAGTTCAGGGGTAACAAACTATGGCTACACCTTC
CDR3 protein: CASSSGVTNYGYTF
V gene: TRBV28
D gene: -
J gene: TRBJ1-2

CDR3 DNA: TGCGCCAGCAGCTTGTCCCAGGTTGGGGCGACTGAAGCTTTCTTT
CDR3 protein: CASSLSQVGATEAFF
V gene: TRBV5-1
D gene: -
J gene: TRBJ1-1